This T cell receptor beta chain appears in the sequencing data of a study of regulatory T cells in long-lasting Graves disease. Whole-study context: Persistent cases took antithyroid drugs over 5 years and stayed TSH receptor antibody positive.

Overall study results and limits: Compared with new cases, persistent Graves' patients showed reduced TCR diversity. Persistent disease preferred TRBV28, TRBJ1-2 and TRBJ2-5. Accuracy may have suffered from the small sample size.

Construction of TCR beta libraries relied on iRepertoire HTBI primers and on Arm-PCR targeting CDR3 regions. TCRdb re-called the multiplex PCR reads with MiXCR, one entry per CDR3 protein. The sample gives 400,000 or so distinct CDR3 sequences, 20% to 25% of which show up once; about a quarter is in the top ten. Time point denoted: persistent/refractory GD, antithyroid drugs over 5 years with positive TRAb. There was RNA extracted from PBMCs, and the TCR library was made from it. This clonotype showed up just a few times. No antigen is known for it. V dropped 5 bases and J dropped 2 bases, with 22 bases sitting between them. CDR1 SGHAT and CDR2 FQNNGV come from the germline V gene. The CDR3 totals 17 residues.

This material consisted of peripheral blood mononuclear cells (PBMCs), taken when the disease was refractory, from a patient treated with antithyroid drugs. The receptor was isolated from a female donor with Graves disease. J is TRBJ2-7 and V is TRBV11-2; possible D gene TRBD2, 5 bases. The CDR3 reads CASSPFPSELAPYEQYF. In nucleotides, the CDR3 is TGTGCCAGCAGCCCCTTCCCCTCAGAGTTAGCGCCCTACGAGCAGTACTTC.